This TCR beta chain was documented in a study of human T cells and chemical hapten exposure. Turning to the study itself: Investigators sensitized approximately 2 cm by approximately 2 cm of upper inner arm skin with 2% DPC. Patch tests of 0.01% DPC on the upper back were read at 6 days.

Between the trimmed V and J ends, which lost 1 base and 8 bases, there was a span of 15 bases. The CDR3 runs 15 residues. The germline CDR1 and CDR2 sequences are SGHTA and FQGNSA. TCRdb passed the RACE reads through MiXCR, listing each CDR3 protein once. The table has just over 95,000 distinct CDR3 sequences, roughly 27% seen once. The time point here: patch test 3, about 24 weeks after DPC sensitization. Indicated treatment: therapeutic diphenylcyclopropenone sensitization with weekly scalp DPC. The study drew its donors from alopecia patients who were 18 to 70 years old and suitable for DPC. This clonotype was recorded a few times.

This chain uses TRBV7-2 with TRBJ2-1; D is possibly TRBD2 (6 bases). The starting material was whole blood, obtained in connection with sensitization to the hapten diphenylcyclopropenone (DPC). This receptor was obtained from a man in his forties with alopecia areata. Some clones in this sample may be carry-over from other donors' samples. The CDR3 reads CASSLDLRGLDEQFF. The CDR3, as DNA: TGTGCCAGCAGCTTAGATCTCCGGGGGTTGGATGAGCAGTTCTTC.